The present TCR beta chain was sequenced within a study of OX40 agonist ivuxolimab in advanced cancers. Autoimmune disease history or systemic immunosuppression barred patients. For this clone: What it recognizes is unknown.

TCRdb keeps only in-frame clones here, not all; method: immunoSEQ multiplex PCR. Of some 64,000 clones in the sample, around 90% were seen once. Germline CDR1 and CDR2: SGHNT and YYREEE (reference sequence). Trimming pared 4 bases from V and 6 bases from J, leaving 19 bases between. This CDR3 region has 15 residues. The study, taken as a whole, reports: Some of the nonresponding patients also showed low levels of normalized T-cell clonal expansion.

The chain couples TRBV5-4 to TRBJ1-1; possibly TRBD1 for D (6 bases). The source was CD4+ or CD8+ T cells sorted from blood, collected in a trial of the OX40 agonist ivuxolimab. The origin of this receptor is an adult with an advanced solid tumor such as melanoma, head and neck, liver or kidney cancer. The CDR3 DNA sequence: TGTGCCAGCAGCCGAGCCTCCGGGACAAACGCTGAAGCTTTCTTT. Translation gives CASSRASGTNAEAFF. The full variable domain, completed using reference TRBV5-4 and TRBJ1-1, is ETGVTQSPTHLIKTRGQQVTLRCSSQSGHNTVSWYQQALGQGPQFIFQYYREEENGRGNFPPRFSGLQFPNYSSELNVNALELDDSALYLCASSRASGTNAEAFFGQGTRLTVV.